This entry features one T cell receptor beta chain sequence. Its antigen remains unidentified. V was pared by 3 bases and J by 10 bases, with 14 bases between. The CDR3 contains 13 residues. Germline assignment: CDR1 SGHRS and CDR2 YFSETQ. The data stem from a study of OX40 agonist ivuxolimab in advanced cancers. About the research overall: Patients in dose escalation had liver, melanoma, kidney or head and neck cancers. In three patients, partial responses were observed, one with hepatocellular carcinoma and two with cutaneous melanoma.

Overall study findings and caveats: At doses 0.1 to 3.0 mg/kg, CD4+ and CD8+ clones expanded.

The table came from immunoSEQ multiplex PCR; TCRdb's copy has only in-frame clones and leaves some out. The profile shows fewer than 95,000 clones, around 91% of them singletons. The sample consisted of CD4+ or CD8+ T cells sorted from blood, taken in a trial of the OX40 agonist ivuxolimab. The clonotype was recovered from an adult with an advanced solid tumor such as melanoma, head and neck, liver or kidney cancer. This chain joins TRBV5-1 and TRBJ2-1; maybe TRBD1 (6 bases). The CDR3 reads CASSYPDRLEQFF. Here the CDR3 DNA reads TGCGCCAGCAGCTATCCCGACAGGTTAGAGCAGTTCTTC. Full variable domain (rest looked up from reference TRBV5-1 and TRBJ2-1): KAGVTQTPRYLIKTRGQQVTLSCSPISGHRSVSWYQQTPGQGLQFLFEYFSETQRNKGNFPGRFSGRQFSNSRSEMNVSTLELGDSALYLCASSYPDRLEQFFGPGTRLTVL.